This T cell receptor beta chain was profiled in a study of T cell changes during pregnancy in multiple sclerosis. CDR3 length equals 11 residues. CDR1 is SGHDT and CDR2 is YYEEEE in the germline V gene. With V trimmed by 6 bases and J by 8 bases, 3 bases remained unmatched. Only in-frame clones appear in the TCRdb table, and some are missing; sequencing was by immunoSEQ multiplex PCR. The sample records approximately 42,000 clones, roughly 84% being singletons. The origin of this receptor is a female donor with multiple sclerosis, enrolled in a pregnancy study. The specimen comprised CD4+ T cells from peripheral blood mononuclear cells, sampled before pregnancy. The chain recombines TRBV5-6 with TRBJ1-2; 8 nucleotides line up with TRBD1. In DNA form, the CDR3 reads TGTGCCAGCAACCGACAGGGGGGCTACACCTTC. Amino acid sequence: CASNRQGGYTF.